The sequence of this TCR beta chain was determined in a study of T cell repertoires in cytomegalovirus infection. Study-level background: A matching HLA type, together with CMV infection, was signaled by public TCR beta signatures.

Study-wide findings and caveats: Cumulative frequency (of public TCR beta family members) identified carriers of CMV plus the relevant HLA.

On this clonotype: The target antigen is unknown.

MiXCR was run by TCRdb on the reads, yielding one entry per CDR3 protein. The sample lists under 850,000 distinct CDR3 sequences; about a third were seen once. Looked up from germline, CDR1 is DFQATT and CDR2 is SNEGSKA (reference sequence). This CDR3 is 13 amino acids long. The gene calls are TRBV20-1 and TRBJ2-5; D could derive from TRBD1 or TRBD2 (6 bases each). The TCR comes from a human donor in good health (CMV status not recorded). Some clones in this sample may be carry-over from other donors' samples. Sequencing input: PBMCs. DNA of the CDR3: TGCAGCGGGGGCCGCTCCCCCCAAGAGACCCAGTACTTC. It codes for CSGGRSPQETQYF.